The next 10 T cell receptor beta chains were all read from a single sample in a study of spatial heterogeneity in lung cancer. Study findings and constraints: Tracking of tumor mutation counts was seen in expanded intratumoral alpha and beta TCR counts.

Their target antigens are unknown. As for time point: sample taken at primary tumor resection. Via MiXCR, TCRdb re-called the 5' RACE reads, giving one row per CDR3 protein. The sample lists some 1,800 distinct CDR3 sequences, over 7% occurring once. The sample here was lung tumor tissue, taken at surgery. Receptors were obtained from a female donor with early-stage non-small cell lung cancer.

This clonotype ranks as medium-sized. The J gene is TRBJ2-2, the V gene TRBV7-2; 8 positions agree with TRBD2. J lost 7 bases, V lost 6 bases, and 7 bases had no gene match. There are 14 residues in the CDR3. CDR1 is SGHTA, CDR2 FQGNSA, per germline. For the CDR3, the DNA is TGTGCCAGCAGGCGGGGGGCCATGGGCGGGGAGCTGTTTTTT. It translates to CASRRGAMGGELFF.

In this sample, this clonotype is medium-sized. The J gene is TRBJ2-3, the V gene TRBV5-1; D is perhaps TRBD2 (6 bases). This CDR3 contains 15 residues. The V gene's germline CDR1 is SGHRS and CDR2 YFSETQ. Between the trimmed V and J ends, which lost 4 bases and 2 bases, there was a span of 14 bases. The CDR3 DNA sequence: TGCGCCAGCAGCCATAGCGGCCTTACCACAGATACGCAGTATTTT. This codes for CASSHSGLTTDTQYF.

This clonotype is medium-sized. The V call is TRBV3-1, the J call TRBJ1-4, with D perhaps TRBD1 (6 bases). The CDR3 extends over 16 amino acids. Trimming removed 4 bases from V and 4 bases from J, with 16 bases in between. The germline V gene has CDR1 LGHDT and CDR2 YNNKEL (reference sequence). The CDR3 sequence: CASSRSGTRFNEKLFF. For the CDR3, the DNA is TGTGCCAGCAGCCGGTCCGGGACACGGTTTAATGAAAAACTGTTTTTT.

Relative to its sample, this clonotype is large. CDR3 coding DNA: TGTGCCACCAAAGAAAACACTGAAGCTTTCTTT. It specifies CATKENTEAFF. The chain employs TRBV12-3 or TRBV12-4 and TRBJ1-1; D unclear. The CDR3 consists of 11 residues. The V end was cut by 10 bases, the J end by 2 bases, with 8 bases between.

In this sample, this clonotype is large. The gene calls are TRBV7-3 and TRBJ2-1, with 7 bases that match TRBD1. The V gene end was trimmed by 1 base and the J gene end by 4 bases; junction bases not matched to a gene: 7. There are 16 residues in the CDR3. Germline loops: CDR1 SGHTA, CDR2 FQGTGA. CDR3 residues: CASSLISGTAYNEQFF. In DNA form, the CDR3 reads TGTGCCAGCAGCTTAATTTCAGGGACAGCTTACAATGAGCAGTTCTTC.

This clonotype is classed as medium-sized. V is TRBV6-5 and J is TRBJ1-4, with a weak D call TRBD1 (6 bases). CDR1 is MNHEY, CDR2 SVGAGI, per germline. CDR3 length equals 14 residues. Trimming took 5 bases from V and 3 from J, leaving 10 bases between them. The CDR3 spells CASSRTVSNEKLFF. The CDR3 nucleotides read TGTGCCAGCAGTCGGACAGTCTCTAATGAAAAACTGTTTTTT.

By frequency in the sample, this clonotype is medium-sized. J is TRBJ2-3 and V is TRBV4-2; 9 nucleotides match TRBD2. Germline trimming cut 4 bases from V and 4 bases from J; bases unmatched to any gene: 12. Germline values: CDR1 LGHNA, CDR2 YNFKEQ. The CDR3 totals 17 residues. DNA of the CDR3: TGTGCCAGCAGCCCTCACCCCCGGGGCGGGGGGGCAGATACGCAGTATTTT. Protein product: CASSPHPRGGGADTQYF.

This clonotype is labeled medium-sized. The chain links TRBV10-3 to TRBJ1-6; TRBD1 might be the D (5 bases). The V gene's germline CDR1 is ENHRY and CDR2 SYGVKD. There are 14 residues in the CDR3. The V and J ends lost 6 bases and 9 bases respectively, with 15 bases between them. This CDR3 reads CAISPGKIFSPLHF. DNA for the CDR3: TGTGCCATCAGCCCAGGGAAGATTTTTTCACCCCTCCACTTT.

This clonotype qualifies as large (0.1 to 1%). The CDR3 DNA reads as TGTGCCAGCAGCCCCCCGGCTGCGAGCTCCTACAATGAGCAGTTCTTC. This sequence encodes CASSPPAASSYNEQFF. This chain uses TRBV7-3 with TRBJ2-1; D is unclear. Germline loops: CDR1 SGHTA, CDR2 FQGTGA. The CDR3 runs to 16 residues. The ends were cut back, 5 bases at V and 0 bases at J, with 14 bases in the middle.

In its sample, this clonotype is medium-sized. This chain links TRBV7-6 with TRBJ1-2; TRBD1 is a possible D gene (5 bases). Trimming left V 8 bases short and J 3 bases short, with 13 bases between. CDR3 length equals 13 residues. Per germline, CDR1 SGHVS and CDR2 FNYEAQ. The CDR3 bases are TGTGCCAGCTCTATCCAGGGATACTATGGCTACACCTTC. Residues: CASSIQGYYGYTF.